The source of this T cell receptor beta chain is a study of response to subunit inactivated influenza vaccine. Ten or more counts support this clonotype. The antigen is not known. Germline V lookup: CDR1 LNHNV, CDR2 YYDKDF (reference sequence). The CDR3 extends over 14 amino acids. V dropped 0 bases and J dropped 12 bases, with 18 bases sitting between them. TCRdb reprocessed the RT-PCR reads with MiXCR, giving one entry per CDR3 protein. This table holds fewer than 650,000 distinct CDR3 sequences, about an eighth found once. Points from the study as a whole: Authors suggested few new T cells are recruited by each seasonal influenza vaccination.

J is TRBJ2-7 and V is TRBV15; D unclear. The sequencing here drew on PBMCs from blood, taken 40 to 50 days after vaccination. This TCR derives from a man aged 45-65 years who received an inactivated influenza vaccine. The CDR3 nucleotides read TGTGCCACCAGCAGAGATTATAACGATCCACGAGGGTACTTC. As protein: CATSRDYNDPRGYF.